This note documents a single T cell receptor (beta chain) sequence. By share, this clonotype ranks as large (0.1 to 1%). This clone's antigen is unknown. Per-base qualities were not stored, and no clone one base away is much larger. The study collected follow-up blood from HIV-infected patients roughly three months, about 14 weeks, after antiretroviral therapy began. Since whole blood was used without any cell fractionation, the repertoire reflected all peripheral T cells in unsorted form. For RNA extraction, 2.5 to 3 ml of peripheral blood was drawn into Tempus tubes. Treatment interruptions were among the grounds for excluding patients from enrollment, as were febrile or AIDS-related illness, tumors, hepatitis B or C coinfection, immunomodulatory therapy and recent vaccination. Residual genomic DNA was removed with the TURBO-DNase kit and globin mRNA was depleted with GLOBINclear. Inclusive of the bounding cysteine and phenylalanine, the CDR3 is 13 residues long. Only the CDR3 part of the read is kept: 39 bases, read in frame from the first base. CDR1 is given as SEHNR and CDR2 as FQNEAQ, both from the germline V gene (reference sequence). V lost 1 base and J lost 4 bases; the stretch between them is 5 bases long.

The data stem from a study of HIV-infected patients and healthy controls (dated by TCRdb to the mid-2010s). Context from the whole study: Although they stayed below normal ranges, CD4 counts in most of the 16 patients rose modestly but significantly after three months of therapy. Viral load became undetectable in 11 of 16 patients by the second bleed and in all patients after a further year of therapy. The question the study tested was whether immune perturbation and reconstitution could be captured by deep TCR repertoire sequencing of small blood samples from HIV patients. Patients exhibited no overall T-cell lymphocytopenia, and total CDR3 counts per chain were not significantly different from those of controls. The CD4:CD8 ratio rose slightly, whereas CD8 counts showed no consistent shift during early therapy. The study at large found these results: HIV-infected repertoires had significantly higher mean Gini indices than controls, possibly reflecting oligoclonality. During therapy, HIV-associated CDR3s significantly decreased in frequency, while CMV-associated CDR3s did not change significantly, though most became more frequent. The dynamics of distinct T-cell subpopulations could not be separated, and sequencing depth was restricted, because whole blood was used. The therapy captured by the treated samples lasted only approximately 3 months, arguably too short a period to observe immune reconstitution given low adult thymic output. Mean usage differed significantly between HIV-infected patients and controls for eight alpha and eight beta V genes. MAIT cell alpha-chain CDR3s were present at high frequency in healthy controls but severely depleted in HIV+ repertoires. Donor HLA types were not determined in the study. In the samples, alpha-beta chain pairing was left undetermined. Size-matched repertoire data did not replicate the apparent post-therapy recovery of the Gini index in HIV-infected patients. Only sixteen HIV-infected individuals were processed, which the authors considered a major limit on how widely the findings apply. Compared with untreated HIV+ repertoires, healthy control repertoires had roughly threefold more distinct CDR3s and a higher Shannon diversity. By Jaccard index and by the count of highly shared sequences, healthy controls shared more CDR3s between individuals than HIV+ patients did. Comparisons were complicated by unequal numbers of distinct sequences between patients and controls, and rare events from HIV-infected data were overweighted by size-matching. The observed differences in diversity were not explained by the slight differences in age and sex profiles between the study cohorts.

About 470 ng RNA was reverse transcribed with SuperScript III using primers against the alpha and beta constant regions. Separate libraries for the alpha and beta chains were generated through chain-specific third strand synthesis that incorporated multiplexing indices. The protocol used a single primer pair to amplify all rearrangements within a chain, which avoided primer bias, and attached molecular barcodes to each cDNA molecule. T4 RNA Ligase 1 joined purified cDNA to a 5' RACE adapter that carried a random hexamer and the SP2 sequencing primer site. The authors primed second strand synthesis from the SP2 site with Phusion polymerase and used slow temperature ramps to favor optimal annealing. The 12-nucleotide barcode on each molecule comprised two random hexamer sequences, both introduced before amplification and concatenated. P5 and P7 adapter elements plus a second index were added in a short first PCR, which was followed by a roughly 24-cycle amplification PCR with P5s and P7 primers. The libraries went through roughly 27 PCR cycles in total, were quantified on a Qubit, were sized on a Bioanalyzer, and were diluted to 3 to 4 nM. Sequencing of the normalized libraries was done on an Illumina MiSeq using 2 x 250 paired-end kits. Reverse transcription reactions underwent purification over MinElute columns, with elution into around 10 ul Tris-Cl. Adapter ligations ran for around 25 hours at 16 degrees C and were afterwards cleaned with AMPure XP beads at a 1:1 ratio. As for the authors' bioinformatics: A modified Decombinator processed the demultiplexed FASTQ files and output V, J, insert and barcode information. Sequences sharing a barcode but differing from the dominant sequence were discarded as errors, and barcodes clustered at Levenshtein distance 3 were counted to estimate original cDNA molecules. The R packages ineq, vegan, igraph and RCytoscape were used for downstream analyses, together with IMGT nomenclature and CDR3 definitions. The authors computed V gene usage over distinct sequences and counted each TCR a single time to avoid skew from clonal expansion. Within a donor, similarity networks joined unique CDR3 amino acid sequences in every case where two of them were separated by a single Levenshtein edit. The authors compiled published HIV-specific CDR3s (approximately 90 alpha, several hundred beta) and CMV-specific CDR3s (about 13 alpha, fewer than 300 beta) and searched for them in the repertoires. It was shown by random subsampling to size-matched repertoires that the decreased diversity of patients was not caused by their lower sequence numbers. TCRdb passed the public sequencing reads through fastp at Q25 and MiXCR, retaining productive beta sequences. Rows with one shared CDR3 protein collapse into an entry with the most common genes and DNA. The V and J calls follow TCRdb's processing rather than the paper's. The sample records about 3,800 distinct CDR3 sequences, about 7.8% of which are singletons. 17% of the sample comes from the top ten.

The rearrangement combines TRBV7-9 with TRBJ1-5; the D gene identity is not certain. The sequence derives from an adult with HIV infection. This specimen was blood, taken during antiretroviral therapy. The CDR3: CASSLGPNQPQHF. DNA sequence: TGTGCCAGCAGCTTAGGGCCGAATCAGCCCCAGCATTTT.